This TCR beta chain came from a study of radiotherapy plus CTLA-4 blockade in lung cancer. Study overall: Objective responses emerged in about 20% of patients, and 30% to 40% attained disease control. General observations from the study: Radiotherapy plus ipilimumab was followed by expansion in blood of tumor-derived TCR clones.

Repertoires were generated with immunoSEQ multiplex PCR, while TCRdb's copy carries only in-frame clones and drops some. The sample records tens of thousands of clones, more than 70% being singletons. Concerning this clone: Its target is unknown.

Trimming shortened V by 0 bases and J by 8 bases, and 14 bases separated the two germline ends. The V gene's germline CDR1 is SGDLS and CDR2 YYNGEE. The CDR3 is made up of 15 amino acids. The chain combines TRBV9 with TRBJ1-4; D is undetermined. The sequencing used peripheral blood, collected from a patient treated with radiotherapy plus ipilimumab. The source of this sequence is a human donor with non-small cell lung cancer who had a complete response to radiotherapy plus ipilimumab. CDR3 sequence (DNA): TGTGCCAGCAGCGTAGCCGAGGGCCTGTCCGAAAAACTGTTTTTT. Translating gives CASSVAEGLSEKLFF.